This T cell receptor beta chain originates from a study of T cell repertoires in cytomegalovirus infection. Study information: The public TCR beta signatures pointed to both CMV infection and matching HLA type.

The CDR3 spans 15 residues. The germline V gene has CDR1 SGDLS and CDR2 YYNGEE. Trimming removed 0 bases from V and 10 bases from J, with 14 bases in between. Study-level points and caveats: In two of eight donors, the top clonotype was HLA-C-restricted CMV-specific. Using cumulative public TCR beta family frequency, the authors identified those who carried CMV together with the relevant HLA.

Using its own MiXCR run on the reads, TCRdb lists one record per CDR3 protein. The sample holds some 250,000 distinct CDR3 sequences; approximately 8.3% are singletons and the top ten take more than 12%. This clonotype was recorded a few times. The antigen remains undetermined. This chain links TRBV9 with TRBJ1-6; D is perhaps TRBD1 (6 bases). The source material was PBMCs. The receptor's source is a human donor in good health (CMV status not recorded). Some clones in this sample may be carry-over from other donors' samples. The CDR3 reads CASSVEVEGVSPLHF. Here the CDR3 DNA reads TGTGCCAGCAGCGTAGAAGTCGAGGGGGTCTCACCCCTCCACTTT.